This TCR beta chain was obtained from a study of OX40 agonist ivuxolimab in advanced cancers. Repertoires were generated with immunoSEQ multiplex PCR, while TCRdb's copy carries only in-frame clones and drops some. Here the sample spans approximately 70,000 clones, 88% being singletons. CDR3 length: 15 amino acids. V gave up 10 bases and J gave up 6 bases; unmatched junction bases: 14. From germline, CDR1 is ENHRY and CDR2 SYGVKD. Anyone with autoimmune disease history or systemic immunosuppression was excluded. The TCR sequence derives from an adult with an advanced solid tumor such as melanoma, head and neck, liver or kidney cancer. The chain links TRBV10-3 to TRBJ2-2; TRBD1 matches 7 bases. Specimen: CD4+ or CD8+ T cells sorted from blood, collected in a trial of the OX40 agonist ivuxolimab. The CDR3 sequence: CATLGQPTEAGELFF. As DNA, the CDR3 is TGTGCCACCTTGGGACAGCCAACGGAGGCCGGGGAGCTGTTTTTT.